The subject of this entry is one T cell receptor (beta chain). Its antigen is as yet unknown. This entry belongs to a study of T cells in localized non-small cell lung cancer. The study, taken as a whole, reports: For the top 100 tumor clones, a median approximately 59 also appeared in adjacent lung. Higher blood T cell density tracked longer overall survival. It was uninvolved adjacent lung that showed the highest T cell clonality, exceeding tumor.

The CDR3 length is 15 residues. Germline assignment: CDR1 KGHSH and CDR2 LQKENI. V was clipped by 4 bases and J by 0 bases, with 12 bases between them. Clones were read by immunoSEQ multiplex PCR, and TCRdb kept only the in-frame ones, dropping some. The repertoire has 35,000 to 50,000 clones, roughly three quarters of them found once; the top ten carry around a third. The chain carries TRBV18 and TRBJ2-5; perhaps TRBD2 as D (6 bases). This TCR was sampled from a woman aged 40-70 years with stage II squamous cell lung carcinoma. The material sequenced was PBMCs, taken before any cancer treatment. The CDR3 coding sequence is TGTGCCAGCTCACTGGGGCCGGGGGACCAAGAGACCCAGTACTTC. Translated, it gives CASSLGPGDQETQYF. Based on the CDR3 plus reference TRBV18 and TRBJ2-5, the full variable domain is NAGVMQNPRHLVRRRGQEARLRCSPMKGHSHVYWYRQLPEEGLKFMVYLQKENIIDESGMPKERFSAEFPKEGPSILRIQQVVRGDSAAYFCASSLGPGDQETQYFGPGTRLLVL.